This T cell receptor beta chain was sequenced in a study of graft-versus-host responses after intestinal transplantation. V was trimmed by 6 bases and J by 8 bases, leaving 25 bases between them. Per the germline V gene, CDR1 is LNHDA and CDR2 is SQIVND (reference sequence). The CDR3 has 17 amino acids. Profiling relied on immunoSEQ multiplex PCR, and the TCRdb table lists in-frame clones only, not all of them. The sample has under 900 clones; 95% are singletons. The material was PBMCs, obtained 26 days after transplant. This receptor was identified in a human patient who received an intestinal transplant, so some T cells may come from the graft donor. The chain combines TRBV19 with TRBJ1-4; D perhaps matches TRBD1 (6 bases). This CDR3 reads CASSPTFNSDRREKLFF. The CDR3 DNA sequence: TGTGCCAGTAGCCCAACCTTCAACTCGGACAGACGGGAAAAACTGTTTTTT.